This section outlines one T cell receptor (beta chain) sequence together with its context. This record comes from a study of cytomegalovirus exposure and HLA in healthy donors. The study ran its PCR with 60 Vbeta and 13 Jbeta primers. The table came from immunoSEQ multiplex PCR; TCRdb's copy has only in-frame clones and leaves some out. The sample records almost 200,000 clones, roughly 80% being singletons. CDR1 is MDHEN and CDR2 is SYDVKM in the germline V gene. Germline trimming cut 5 bases from V and 6 bases from J; bases unmatched to any gene: 9. CDR3 length: 14 amino acids. Sequenced material: PBMCs. The chain combines TRBV28 with TRBJ1-1, with 7 bases identical to TRBD1. The source is a male donor in good health and CMV-seropositive. The CDR3 DNA follows: TGTGCCAGCAGTCCTAGACAGGGTGGGTCTGAAGCTTTCTTT. Its translation is CASSPRQGGSEAFF.